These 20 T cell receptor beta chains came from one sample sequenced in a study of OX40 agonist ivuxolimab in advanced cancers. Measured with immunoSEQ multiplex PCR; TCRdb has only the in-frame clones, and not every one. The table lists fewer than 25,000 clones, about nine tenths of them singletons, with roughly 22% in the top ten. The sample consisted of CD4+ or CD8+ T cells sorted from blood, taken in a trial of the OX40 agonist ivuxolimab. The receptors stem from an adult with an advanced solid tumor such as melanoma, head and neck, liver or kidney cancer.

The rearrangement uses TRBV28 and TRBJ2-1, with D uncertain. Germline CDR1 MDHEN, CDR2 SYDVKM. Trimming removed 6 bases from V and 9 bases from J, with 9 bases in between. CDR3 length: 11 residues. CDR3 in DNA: TGTGCCAGCAGCCCGGTCACTGAGCAGTTCTTC. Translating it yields CASSPVTEQFF. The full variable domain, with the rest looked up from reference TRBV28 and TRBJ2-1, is DVKVTQSSRYLVKRTGEKVFLECVQDMDHENMFWYRQDPGLGLRLIYFSYDVKMKEKGDIPEGYSVSREKKERFSLILESASTNQTSMYLCASSPVTEQFFGPGTRLTVL.

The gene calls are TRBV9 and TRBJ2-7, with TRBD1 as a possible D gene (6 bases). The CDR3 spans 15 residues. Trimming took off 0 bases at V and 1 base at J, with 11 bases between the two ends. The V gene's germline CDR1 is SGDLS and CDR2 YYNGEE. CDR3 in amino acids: CASSVALGGSYEQYF. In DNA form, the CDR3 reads TGTGCCAGCAGCGTAGCTCTAGGGGGTTCCTACGAGCAGTACTTC.

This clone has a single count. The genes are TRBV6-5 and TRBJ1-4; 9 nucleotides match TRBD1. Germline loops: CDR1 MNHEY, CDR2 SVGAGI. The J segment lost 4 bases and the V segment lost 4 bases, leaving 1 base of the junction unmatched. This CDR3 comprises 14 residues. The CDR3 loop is CASSWTGVNEKLFF. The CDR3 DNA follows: TGTGCCAGCAGTTGGACAGGGGTTAATGAAAAACTGTTTTTT.

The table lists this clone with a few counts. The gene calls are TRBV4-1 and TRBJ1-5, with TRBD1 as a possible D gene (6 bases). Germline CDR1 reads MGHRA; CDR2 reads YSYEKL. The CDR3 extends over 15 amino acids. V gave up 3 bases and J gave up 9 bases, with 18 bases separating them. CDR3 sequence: CASSQRGSGDPPQHF. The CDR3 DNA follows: TGCGCCAGCAGCCAGCGAGGTTCAGGGGATCCGCCCCAGCATTTT.

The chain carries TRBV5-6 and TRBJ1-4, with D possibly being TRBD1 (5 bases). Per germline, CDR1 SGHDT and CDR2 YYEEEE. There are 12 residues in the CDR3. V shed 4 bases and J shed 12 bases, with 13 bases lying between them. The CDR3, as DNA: TGTGCCAGCAGCCCCGGGACGGGTGAACTGTTTTTT. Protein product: CASSPGTGELFF.

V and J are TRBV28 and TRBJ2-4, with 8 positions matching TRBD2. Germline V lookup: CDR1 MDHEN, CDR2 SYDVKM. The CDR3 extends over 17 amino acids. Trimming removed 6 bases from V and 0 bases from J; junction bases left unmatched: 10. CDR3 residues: CASRWASGSLAKNIQYF. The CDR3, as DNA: TGTGCCAGCAGATGGGCTAGCGGGTCTCTAGCCAAAAACATTCAGTACTTC.

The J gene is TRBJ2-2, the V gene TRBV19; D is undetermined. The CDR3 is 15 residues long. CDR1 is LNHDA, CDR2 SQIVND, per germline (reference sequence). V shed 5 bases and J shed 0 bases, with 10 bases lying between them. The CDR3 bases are TGTGCCAGTAGTCCCTGGCGGTCGAACACCGGGGAGCTGTTTTTT. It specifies CASSPWRSNTGELFF. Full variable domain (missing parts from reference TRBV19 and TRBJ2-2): DGGITQSPKYLFRKEGQNVTLSCEQNLNHDAMYWYRQDPGQGLRLIYYSQIVNDFQKGDIAEGYSVSREKKESFPLTVTSAQKNPTAFYLCASSPWRSNTGELFFGEGSRLTVL.

This CDR3 is CASSFPPGRGNEQYF. The DNA of the CDR3 is TGTGCCAGCAGCTTCCCCCCGGGCAGGGGTAACGAGCAGTACTTC. This sequence joins TRBV7-9 and TRBJ2-7; tentatively, D is TRBD1 (6 bases). Trimming shortened V by 3 bases and J by 5 bases, and 17 bases separated the two germline ends. In germline, CDR1 is SEHNR, CDR2 FQNEAQ (reference sequence). The CDR3 has 15 amino acids.

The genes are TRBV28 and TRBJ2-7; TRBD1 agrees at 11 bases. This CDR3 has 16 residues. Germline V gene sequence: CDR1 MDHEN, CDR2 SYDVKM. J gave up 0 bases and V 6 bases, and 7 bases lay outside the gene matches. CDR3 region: CASSFPGTGGSYEQYF. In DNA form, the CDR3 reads TGTGCCAGCAGCTTCCCCGGGACAGGGGGCTCCTACGAGCAGTACTTC.

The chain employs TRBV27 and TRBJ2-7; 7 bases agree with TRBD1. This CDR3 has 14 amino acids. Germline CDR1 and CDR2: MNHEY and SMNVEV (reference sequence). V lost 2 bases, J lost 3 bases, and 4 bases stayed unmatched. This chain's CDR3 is CASSLLGGGYEQYF. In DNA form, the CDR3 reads TGTGCCAGCAGTTTACTAGGGGGCGGCTACGAGCAGTACTTC.

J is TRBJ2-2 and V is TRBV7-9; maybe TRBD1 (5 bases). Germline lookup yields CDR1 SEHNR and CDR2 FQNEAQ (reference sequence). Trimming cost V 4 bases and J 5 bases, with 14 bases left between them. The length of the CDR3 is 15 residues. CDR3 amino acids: CASSWTDRPTGELFF. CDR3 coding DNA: TGTGCCAGCAGCTGGACCGACAGACCAACCGGGGAGCTGTTTTTT.

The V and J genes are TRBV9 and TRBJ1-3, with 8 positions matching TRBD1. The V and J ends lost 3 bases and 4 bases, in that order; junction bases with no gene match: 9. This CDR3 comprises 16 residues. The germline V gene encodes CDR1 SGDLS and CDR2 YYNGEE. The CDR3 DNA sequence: TGTGCCAGCAGCGGAGAAAGGACAGGGCCCGGAAACACCATATATTTT. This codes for CASSGERTGPGNTIYF. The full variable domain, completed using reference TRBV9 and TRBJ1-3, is DSGVTQTPKHLITATGQRVTLRCSPRSGDLSVYWYQQSLDQGLQFLIQYYNGEERAKGNILERFSAQQFPDLHSELNLSSLELGDSALYFCASSGERTGPGNTIYFGEGSWLTVV.

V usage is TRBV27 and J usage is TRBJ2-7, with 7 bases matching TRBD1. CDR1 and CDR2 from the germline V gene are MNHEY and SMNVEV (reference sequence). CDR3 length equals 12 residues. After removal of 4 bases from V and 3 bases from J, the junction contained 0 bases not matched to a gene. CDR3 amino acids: CASSSGGYEQYF. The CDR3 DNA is TGTGCCAGCAGTTCAGGGGGCTACGAGCAGTACTTC.

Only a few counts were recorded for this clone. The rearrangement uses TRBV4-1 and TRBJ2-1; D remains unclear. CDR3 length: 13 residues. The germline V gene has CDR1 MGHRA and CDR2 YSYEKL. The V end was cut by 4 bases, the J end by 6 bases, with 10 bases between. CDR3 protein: CASSPIISNEQFF. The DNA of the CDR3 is TGCGCCAGCAGCCCCATAATCTCCAATGAGCAGTTCTTC.

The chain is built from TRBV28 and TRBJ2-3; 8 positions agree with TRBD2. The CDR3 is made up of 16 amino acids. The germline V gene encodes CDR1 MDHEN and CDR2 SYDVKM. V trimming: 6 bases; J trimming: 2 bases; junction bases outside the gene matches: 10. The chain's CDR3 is CASREPSGGATDTQYF. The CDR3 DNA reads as TGTGCCAGCAGGGAGCCGAGCGGGGGAGCCACAGATACGCAGTATTTT.

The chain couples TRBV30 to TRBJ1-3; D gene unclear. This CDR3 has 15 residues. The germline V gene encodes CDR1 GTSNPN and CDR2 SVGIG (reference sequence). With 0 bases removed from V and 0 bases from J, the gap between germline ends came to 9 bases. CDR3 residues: CAWSVMSSSGNTIYF. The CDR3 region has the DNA TGTGCCTGGAGTGTAATGAGTTCCTCTGGAAACACCATATATTTT.

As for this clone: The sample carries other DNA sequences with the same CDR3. The CDR3, as DNA: TGTGCCAGCAGCGTCGGGGAACTCCTCGAGCAGTACTTC. Its protein is CASSVGELLEQYF. The gene calls are TRBV11-2 and TRBJ2-7, with a tentative D call TRBD2 (5 bases). The CDR3 is 13 amino acids. Germline V lookup: CDR1 SGHAT, CDR2 FQNNGV. V was clipped by 5 bases and J by 6 bases, with 14 bases between them.

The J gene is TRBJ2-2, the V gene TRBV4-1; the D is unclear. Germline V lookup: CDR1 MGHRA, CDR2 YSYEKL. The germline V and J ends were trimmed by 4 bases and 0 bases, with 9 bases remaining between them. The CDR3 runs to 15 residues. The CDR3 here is CASSPGTPNTGELFF. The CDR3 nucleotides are TGCGCCAGCAGCCCTGGTACTCCGAACACCGGGGAGCTGTTTTTT.

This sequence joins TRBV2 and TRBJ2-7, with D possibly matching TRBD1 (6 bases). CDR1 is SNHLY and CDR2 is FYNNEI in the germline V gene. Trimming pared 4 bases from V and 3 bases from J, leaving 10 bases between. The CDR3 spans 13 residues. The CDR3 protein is CASSADSDYEQYF. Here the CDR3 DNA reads TGTGCCAGCAGTGCGGACAGTGACTACGAGCAGTACTTC.

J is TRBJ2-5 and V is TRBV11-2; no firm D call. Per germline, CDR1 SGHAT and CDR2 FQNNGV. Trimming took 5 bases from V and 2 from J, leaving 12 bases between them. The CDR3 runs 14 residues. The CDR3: CASSTWTEQETQYF. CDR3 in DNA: TGTGCCAGCAGCACTTGGACGGAACAAGAGACCCAGTACTTC.